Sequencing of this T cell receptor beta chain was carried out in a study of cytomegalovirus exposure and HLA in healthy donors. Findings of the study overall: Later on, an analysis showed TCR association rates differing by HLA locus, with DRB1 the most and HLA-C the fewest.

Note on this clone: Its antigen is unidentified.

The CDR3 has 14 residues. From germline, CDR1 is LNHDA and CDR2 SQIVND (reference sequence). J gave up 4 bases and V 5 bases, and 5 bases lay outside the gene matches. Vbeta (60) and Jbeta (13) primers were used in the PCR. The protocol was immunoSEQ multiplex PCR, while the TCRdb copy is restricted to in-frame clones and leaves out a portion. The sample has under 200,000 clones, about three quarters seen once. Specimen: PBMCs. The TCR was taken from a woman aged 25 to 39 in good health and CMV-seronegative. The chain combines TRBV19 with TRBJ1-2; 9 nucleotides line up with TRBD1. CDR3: CASSETGGSYGYTF. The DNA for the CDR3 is TGTGCCAGTAGTGAGACAGGGGGATCCTATGGCTACACCTTC.